The sequence of this T cell receptor beta chain was determined in a study of shared clonotypes between healthy human individuals. Study in general: With ages of 18 to 49, the donors were a couple of women and three men.

Assay used: immunoSEQ multiplex PCR; TCRdb lists only in-frame clones, some missing. Among roughly 120,000 clones, around two thirds were seen once, and the ten largest hold roughly 25%. V lost 3 bases and J 5 bases, leaving 14 bases between the germline ends. This CDR3 spans 15 amino acids. The V gene's germline CDR1 is SNHLY and CDR2 FYNNEI. The source of this sequence is a woman aged 25 to 39 in good health. The chain is built from TRBV2 and TRBJ1-5; no reliable D call. What was sequenced was memory CD8+ T cells sorted from blood. Subset of the sample: CD45RO+ cells pooled with CCR7-negative TemRA cells. CDR3 DNA sequence: TGTGCCAGCAGTGAGCCGGGGATGGGCTATCAGCCCCAGCATTTT. As protein: CASSEPGMGYQPQHF.